This T cell receptor beta chain was captured in a study of CXCR3-negative and CXCR3-positive naive CD8 T cells. Overall study context: Sequencing gave some 140 million TRB reads overall, about 1.5 +/- 0.3 million per library.

Remarks on this clonotype: What it binds is not known.

Findings and caveats of the study: Greater hydrophobicity was found in TRB CDR3s of CXCR3-positive naive cells than of CXCR3-negative naive cells. For memory CD8+ cells diversity was much lower, but both naive subsets had comparably high diversity.

All CD8+ T cell subsets were sorted in triplicate at fewer than 350,000 cells each. Cells classed as naive CD8+ T cells were CD45RO-CCR7+CD27+CD95-. Via 5' RACE with UMI labels, TRB cDNA libraries were prepared. Reprocessing the 5' RACE reads, TCRdb reports a single entry for every CDR3 protein and omits DNA. The sample table sets out around 61,000 distinct CDR3 sequences. The sequence came from a human donor in good health. Some clones in this sample may be carry-over from other donors' samples. Source material: naive CXCR3+ CD8+ T cells from blood. Specified subset: CD45RO-CCR7+CD27+CD95- naive CD8+ T cells expressing CXCR3 (TNR3+).

CDR3 residues: CASSLAREKETQYF. The rearrangement links TRBV7-9 to TRBJ2-5. This CDR3 has 14 residues. Germline V lookup: CDR1 SEHNR, CDR2 FQNEAQ (reference sequence).